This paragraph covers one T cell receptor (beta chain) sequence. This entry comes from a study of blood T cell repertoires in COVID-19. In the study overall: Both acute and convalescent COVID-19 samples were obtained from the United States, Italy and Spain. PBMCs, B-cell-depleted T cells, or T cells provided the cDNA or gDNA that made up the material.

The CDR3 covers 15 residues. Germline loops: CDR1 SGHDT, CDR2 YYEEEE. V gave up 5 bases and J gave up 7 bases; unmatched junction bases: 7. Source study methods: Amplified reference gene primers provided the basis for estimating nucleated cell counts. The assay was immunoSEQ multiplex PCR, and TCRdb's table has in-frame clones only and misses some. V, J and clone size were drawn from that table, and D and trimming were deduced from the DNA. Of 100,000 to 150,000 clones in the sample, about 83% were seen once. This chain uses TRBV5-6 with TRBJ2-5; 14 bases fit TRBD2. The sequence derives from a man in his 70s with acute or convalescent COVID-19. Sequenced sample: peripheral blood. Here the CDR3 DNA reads TGTGCCAGCAGAGGACTAGCGGGGGGCCGGGGGACCCAGTACTTC. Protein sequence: CASRGLAGGRGTQYF.